A single sample gave rise to the 22 T cell receptor beta chains below, sequenced in a study of CD8 T cells in ankylosing spondylitis. TCRdb re-called the 5' RACE reads with MiXCR, one entry per CDR3 protein. This sample carries some 200,000 distinct CDR3 sequences, 9.5% to 15% of them seen once, and the ten largest clones take approximately 17%. The sequenced sample consisted of blood, either unsorted or a sorted T cell fraction (not recorded which). Receptors were obtained from a male donor with ankylosing spondylitis or in good health (not recorded which).

This clonotype was found a few times. The CDR3 loop reads CASSSTGPDLGDTEAFF. In nucleotides, the CDR3 is TGTGCCAGCAGCTCTACGGGTCCGGATCTTGGGGACACTGAAGCTTTCTTT. The chain links TRBV7-2 to TRBJ1-1; D is ambiguous. The germline V and J ends were trimmed by 4 bases and 3 bases, with 21 bases remaining between them. The germline V gene has CDR1 SGHTA and CDR2 FQGNSA. The CDR3 totals 17 residues.

This clonotype was counted at least ten times. The chain uses TRBV20-1 and TRBJ2-3; D possibly corresponds to TRBD2 (5 bases). Germline loops: CDR1 DFQATT, CDR2 SNEGSKA (reference sequence). The CDR3 sequence is 13 residues long. The V gene lost 3 bases and the J gene lost 2 bases, with 9 bases spanning the gap. The chain's CDR3 is CSASEAVTDTQYF. The CDR3 nucleotides are TGCAGTGCTAGTGAAGCGGTCACAGATACGCAGTATTTT.

This clonotype appeared a few times. V usage is TRBV4-1 and J usage is TRBJ2-7; no clear D. Trimming left V 1 base short and J 2 bases short, with 9 bases between. Germline values: CDR1 MGHRA, CDR2 YSYEKL. This CDR3 spans 14 amino acids. The CDR3 DNA reads TGCGCCAGCAGCCAAGGGGTCCGCGCCTACGAGCAGTACTTC. It specifies CASSQGVRAYEQYF.

The genes are TRBV20-1 and TRBJ2-7; 11 bases agree with TRBD2. Germline V gene data show CDR1 as DFQATT and CDR2 as SNEGSKA (reference sequence). This CDR3 is 15 amino acids long. With V trimmed by 3 bases and J by 0 bases, 4 bases remained unmatched. This CDR3 reads CSASPTSGSSYEQYF. CDR3 coding DNA: TGCAGTGCTAGTCCCACTAGCGGGAGCTCCTACGAGCAGTACTTC.

This clonotype has more than one count but fewer than ten. This sequence joins TRBV10-2 and TRBJ2-1; 8 positions agree with TRBD2. Germline V CDR1 and CDR2: WSHSY, SAAADI. After removal of 5 bases from V and 2 bases from J, the junction contained 5 bases not matched to a gene. The CDR3 is made up of 15 amino acids. CDR3 region: CASSWTSSTYNEQFF. The DNA for the CDR3 is TGCGCCAGCAGTTGGACTAGCTCTACCTACAATGAGCAGTTCTTC.

This clonotype has a handful of counts. The chain carries TRBV2 and TRBJ2-5; TRBD1 matches 9 bases. The trim removed 6 bases at V and 2 bases at J, leaving 7 bases unmatched. The CDR3 runs to 15 residues. From germline, CDR1 is SNHLY and CDR2 FYNNEI. Here the CDR3 reads CASRDRDREQETQYF. DNA of the CDR3: TGTGCCAGCAGGGACCGGGACAGGGAACAAGAGACCCAGTACTTC. Variable domain in full (rest from reference TRBV2 and TRBJ2-5): EPEVTQTPSHQVTQMGQEVILRCVPISNHLYFYWYRQILGQKVEFLVSFYNNEISEKSEIFDDQFSVERPDGSNFTLKIRSTKLEDSAMYFCASRDRDREQETQYFGPGTRLLVL.

This clonotype was observed a few times. J is TRBJ1-2 and V is TRBV12-3 or TRBV12-4, with 7 bases aligning to TRBD1. This CDR3 has 15 amino acids. The V and J ends lost 6 bases and 4 bases, in that order; junction bases with no gene match: 11. CDR3 residues: CASRGEGQPPYGYTF. The CDR3 DNA is TGTGCCAGCAGGGGAGAGGGACAGCCGCCCTATGGCTACACCTTC.

The chain recombines TRBV4-1 with TRBJ1-1; 7 positions agree with TRBD1. The CDR3 is 14 residues long. CDR1 MGHRA and CDR2 YSYEKL come from the germline V gene. V shed 5 bases, J shed 5 bases, and the junction held 8 bases outside the gene matches. Written as DNA, the CDR3 is TGCGCCAGCAGCTCTAACCAGGGGGGGACTGAAGCTTTCTTT. Amino acid sequence: CASSSNQGGTEAFF.

The V and J genes are TRBV7-9 and TRBJ2-7; D is unclear. This CDR3 spans 13 amino acids. Trimming left V 8 bases short and J 1 base short, with 12 bases between. CDR1 SEHNR and CDR2 FQNEAQ come from the germline V gene (reference sequence). CDR3 DNA: TGTGCCAGCCAGCCGCAGAGGTCCTACGAGCAGTACTTC. This encodes CASQPQRSYEQYF.

This clonotype was detected a few times. The V call is TRBV7-9, the J call TRBJ2-5, with 15 bases aligning to TRBD2. In germline, CDR1 is SEHNR, CDR2 FQNEAQ (reference sequence). CDR3 length equals 16 residues. The J segment lost 5 bases and the V segment lost 3 bases, leaving 4 bases of the junction unmatched. CDR3 residues: CASSLGLAGGEETQYF. Written as DNA, the CDR3 is TGTGCCAGCAGCTTGGGACTAGCGGGAGGAGAGGAGACCCAGTACTTC.

This clonotype has at least ten counts. At one boundary the junction diverges from the germline segment, which might be a read error. CDR3: CASSLGSTYEQYF. The CDR3 DNA reads TGCGCCAGCAGTTTGGGCTCGACCTACGAGCAGTACTTC. This sequence joins TRBV27 and TRBJ2-7, with D unclear. CDR1 is MNHEY, CDR2 SMNVEV, per germline (reference sequence). The CDR3 has 13 amino acids.

In its sample, this clonotype was seen many times. The chain couples TRBV29-1 to TRBJ2-1, with D possibly being TRBD1 (5 bases). The CDR3 covers 11 residues. Germline CDR1 is SQVTM and CDR2 is ANQGSEA. Deletions cut 7 bases from V and 5 bases from J, with 9 bases between. The CDR3 here is CSGRVNNEQFF. The CDR3 coding sequence is TGCAGCGGCAGGGTTAACAATGAGCAGTTCTTC.

The V call is TRBV29-1, the J call TRBJ1-1, with D tentatively TRBD1 (5 bases). Per the germline V gene, CDR1 is SQVTM and CDR2 is ANQGSEA. The CDR3 consists of 17 residues. Trimming left V 4 bases short and J 3 bases short, with 24 bases between. The CDR3 coding sequence is TGCAGCGTTGCACTCAGGACAACGTACTACAATGACACTGAAGCTTTCTTT. It encodes CSVALRTTYYNDTEAFF.

This clonotype has a handful of counts. V is TRBV7-9 and J is TRBJ1-1; D is unclear. Germline V gene data show CDR1 as SEHNR and CDR2 as FQNEAQ (reference sequence). The CDR3 is 12 residues long. The V end was cut by 6 bases, the J end by 5 bases, with 10 bases between. CDR3 bases: TGTGCCAGCAGATGGAAGAGGACTGAAGCTTTCTTT. This codes for CASRWKRTEAFF.

This clonotype was recorded at least ten times. The V and J genes are TRBV3-1 and TRBJ2-5; 7 bases map to TRBD2. Germline V gene lookup returns CDR1 LGHDT and CDR2 YNNKEL (reference sequence). Trimming at V came to 1 base and at J to 1 base, leaving 9 bases not matched to a gene. The CDR3 runs to 17 residues. In DNA form, the CDR3 reads TGTGCCAGCAGCCAAGTCCTTCGCGGGGGAGTCCAAGAGACCCAGTACTTC. Translating it yields CASSQVLRGGVQETQYF.

This clonotype was counted a few times. The V and J genes are TRBV6-1 and TRBJ2-7; 9 nucleotides agree with TRBD1. Losses at the gene ends were 6 bases for V and 3 bases for J; bases not matched to a gene: 6. The CDR3 sequence is 14 residues long. The germline CDR1 and CDR2 sequences are MNHNS and SASEGT. The CDR3 here is CASRDRGLLYEQYF. CDR3 coding DNA: TGTGCCAGCAGGGACAGGGGACTGCTCTACGAGCAGTACTTC.

V usage is TRBV12-3 or TRBV12-4 and J usage is TRBJ2-2, with 9 bases matching TRBD1. There are 17 residues in the CDR3. V shed 5 bases and J 5 bases; nucleotides not matched to a gene: 12. The CDR3 sequence: CASSTPGQGFWTGELFF. CDR3 in DNA: TGTGCCAGCAGTACTCCGGGACAGGGCTTTTGGACCGGGGAGCTGTTTTTT.

The rearrangement links TRBV10-3 to TRBJ2-7; TRBD1 or TRBD2 may be the D gene (5 bases each). Germline V lookup: CDR1 ENHRY, CDR2 SYGVKD. The CDR3 is 13 amino acids. The V gene lost 7 bases and the J gene lost 0 bases, with 10 bases spanning the gap. The CDR3 region has the DNA TGTGCCATCACACGGGGCAGCTCCTACGAGCAGTACTTC. Its translation: CAITRGSSYEQYF.

This clonotype was detected a few times. CDR3 coding DNA: TGCAGCGTTGAGCCCGGGTTTACTGAAGCTTTCTTT. Translating it yields CSVEPGFTEAFF. The rearrangement joins TRBV29-1 to TRBJ1-1; D unresolved. Germline assignment: CDR1 SQVTM and CDR2 ANQGSEA. Trimming stripped 3 bases from V and 5 bases from J, with 10 bases between. The CDR3 extends over 12 amino acids. The whole variable domain, filled in from reference TRBV29-1 and TRBJ1-1, reads SAVISQKPSRDICQRGTSLTIQCQVDSQVTMMFWYRQQPGQSLTLIATANQGSEATYESGFVIDKFPISRPNLTFSTLTVSNMSPEDSSIYLCSVEPGFTEAFFGQGTRLTVV.

The chain couples TRBV11-2 to TRBJ2-1; the D is unclear. The germline gives CDR1 SGHAT, CDR2 FQNNGV. CDR3 length equals 13 residues. V was pared by 6 bases and J by 5 bases, with 11 bases between. The DNA of the CDR3 is TGTGCCAGCAGGGAGACCGTCGACAATGAGCAGTTCTTC. This translates into CASRETVDNEQFF.

The gene calls are TRBV14 and TRBJ1-6; D call uncertain. Germline V lookup: CDR1 SGHDN, CDR2 FVKESK. The CDR3 is made up of 13 amino acids. Trimming stripped 4 bases from V and 10 bases from J, with 11 bases between. This chain's CDR3 is CASSLSMGSPLHF. The CDR3 DNA follows: TGTGCCAGCAGCCTCAGTATGGGATCACCCCTCCACTTT.

This clonotype was recorded a few times. V is TRBV5-1 and J is TRBJ2-7, with D perhaps given as TRBD1 or TRBD2 (5 bases each). V was cut by 1 base and J by 3 bases, with 14 bases left in between. Germline V gene data show CDR1 as SGHRS and CDR2 as YFSETQ. The CDR3 runs to 15 residues. As DNA, the CDR3 is TGCGCCAGCAGCTTGACGGGTGGGGACCTCTACGAGCAGTACTTC. Translation: CASSLTGGDLYEQYF.